Below are 9 T cell receptor beta chains sequenced from a single sample in a study of blood T cell repertoires in COVID-19. Produced via immunoSEQ multiplex PCR; TCRdb's table is partial and in-frame only. The sample yields some 250,000 clones, more than 85% seen once. Source material: PBMCs or T cells enriched from blood (not recorded which). Receptors were obtained from a middle-aged man who had recovered from COVID-19.

V usage is TRBV28 and J usage is TRBJ2-7, with TRBD2 matching 11 bases. CDR3 length equals 14 residues. The V gene's germline CDR1 is MDHEN and CDR2 SYDVKM. The ends lost 3 bases at V and 2 bases at J; junction bases unmatched: 0. In DNA form, the CDR3 reads TGTGCCAGCAGTTTTAGCGGGGGGGCCTACGAGCAGTACTTC. Translating gives CASSFSGGAYEQYF.

The chain joins TRBV4-1 to TRBJ2-7, with D perhaps matching TRBD1 (6 bases). The CDR3 loop spans 15 amino acids. Germline V gives CDR1 MGHRA, CDR2 YSYEKL. V was trimmed by 1 base and J by 3 bases, leaving 13 bases between them. This CDR3 is CASSQVGASLYEQYF. CDR3 DNA sequence: TGCGCCAGCAGCCAAGTGGGGGCCAGTCTCTACGAGCAGTACTTC.

This chain links TRBV6-6 with TRBJ1-1; the D is unclear. This CDR3 is built from 13 residues. Germline V gene data show CDR1 as MNHNY and CDR2 as SVGAGI (reference sequence). V was trimmed by 8 bases and J by 6 bases, leaving 16 bases between them. The CDR3 is CASERLKNSEAFF. As DNA, the CDR3 is TGTGCCAGCGAGCGCCTCAAAAACTCTGAAGCTTTCTTT.

The CDR3 reads CASSQDRRTGTGLFF. The CDR3 bases are TGTGCCAGCAGCCAAGATCGGAGGACAGGGACGGGGCTGTTTTTT. The genes are TRBV3-1 (or the pseudogene TRBV3-2) and TRBJ1-4; 8 bases line up with TRBD1. Germline CDR1 is LGHDT and CDR2 is YNNKEL (reference sequence). J lost 14 bases, V lost 0 bases, and 11 bases had no gene match. CDR3 length: 15 residues.

This chain links TRBV7-9 with TRBJ2-3, with D uncertain. V lost 1 base to trimming and J lost 3 bases, with 8 bases between them. The CDR3 sequence is 14 residues long. Germline CDR1 SEHNR, CDR2 FQNEAQ (reference sequence). The DNA for the CDR3 is TGTGCCAGCAGCTTAGTCGCCTATACAGATACGCAGTATTTT. It translates to CASSLVAYTDTQYF.

The chain couples TRBV7-8 to TRBJ2-1, with no clear D. The CDR3 sequence is 17 residues long. Germline values: CDR1 SGHVS, CDR2 FQNEAQ. The V end was cut by 2 bases, the J end by 3 bases, with 17 bases between. The CDR3 is CASSLLSVNRNYNEQFF. In nucleotides, the CDR3 is TGTGCCAGCAGCTTATTGTCCGTAAACAGAAACTACAATGAGCAGTTCTTC.

The chain employs TRBV5-4 and TRBJ2-3; tentatively, D is TRBD2 (6 bases). There are 16 residues in the CDR3. V lost 2 bases to trimming and J lost 0 bases, with 13 bases between them. Germline V gene sequence: CDR1 SGHNT, CDR2 YYREEE (reference sequence). The CDR3 is CASSFGLAPSTDTQYF. The CDR3 nucleotides are TGTGCCAGCAGCTTCGGGCTAGCGCCAAGCACAGATACGCAGTATTTT.

The chain combines TRBV11-2 with TRBJ2-7; 13 bases fit TRBD2. Germline V CDR1 and CDR2: SGHAT, FQNNGV. V was pared by 0 bases and J by 4 bases, with 3 bases of the junction left unmatched. This CDR3 comprises 16 residues. The CDR3 is CASSLEALAGGYEQYF. For the CDR3, the DNA is TGTGCCAGCAGCTTAGAGGCACTAGCGGGAGGGTACGAGCAGTACTTC.

The chain recombines TRBV4-1 with TRBJ2-1; tentative D call: TRBD2 (6 bases). The V end was cut by 0 bases, the J end by 10 bases, with 16 bases between. Looked up from germline, CDR1 is MGHRA and CDR2 is YSYEKL. This CDR3 has 15 residues. The CDR3 DNA reads TGCGCCAGCAGCCAAGATATCTTGGGACTGGGCGAGCAGTTCTTC. Translated: CASSQDILGLGEQFF.